The clone carrying this T cell receptor beta chain has just one count. Method: immunoSEQ multiplex PCR; TCRdb's copy keeps in-frame clones and lacks some. The table shows about 110,000 clones, with approximately 86% occurring only once. The data were obtained in a study of cytomegalovirus exposure and HLA in healthy donors. This receptor was taken from a woman between 18 and 29 years old in good health and CMV-seronegative. Sequenced sample: PBMCs.

DNA for the CDR3: TGTGCCAGCAGCCCTACAGTGAACACTGAAGCTTTCTTT. Translated: CASSPTVNTEAFF. The rearrangement uses TRBV7-9 and TRBJ1-1; no clear D. The CDR3 is made up of 13 amino acids. The V gene lost 5 bases and the J gene lost 0 bases, with 7 bases spanning the gap. In germline, CDR1 is SEHNR, CDR2 FQNEAQ (reference sequence).